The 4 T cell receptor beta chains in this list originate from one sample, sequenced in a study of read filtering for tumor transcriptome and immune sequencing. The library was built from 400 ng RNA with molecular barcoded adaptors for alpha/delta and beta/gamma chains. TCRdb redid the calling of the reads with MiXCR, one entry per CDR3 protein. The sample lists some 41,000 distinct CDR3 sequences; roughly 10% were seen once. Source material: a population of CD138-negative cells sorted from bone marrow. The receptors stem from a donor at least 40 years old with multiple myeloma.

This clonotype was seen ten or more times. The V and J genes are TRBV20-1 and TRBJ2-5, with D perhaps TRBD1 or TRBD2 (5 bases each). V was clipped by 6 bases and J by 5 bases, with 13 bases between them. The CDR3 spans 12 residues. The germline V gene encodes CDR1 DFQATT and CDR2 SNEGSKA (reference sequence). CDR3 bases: TGCAGTGCCCCTACTAGGGGCGAGACCCAGTACTTC. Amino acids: CSAPTRGETQYF.

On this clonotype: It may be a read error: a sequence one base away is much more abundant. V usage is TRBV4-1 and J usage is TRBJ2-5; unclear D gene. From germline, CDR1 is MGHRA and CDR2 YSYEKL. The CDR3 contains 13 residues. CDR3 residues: CAGSHDSAKTQYF. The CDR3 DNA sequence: TGCGCCGGCAGCCATGACTCCGCGAAGACCCAGTACTTC.

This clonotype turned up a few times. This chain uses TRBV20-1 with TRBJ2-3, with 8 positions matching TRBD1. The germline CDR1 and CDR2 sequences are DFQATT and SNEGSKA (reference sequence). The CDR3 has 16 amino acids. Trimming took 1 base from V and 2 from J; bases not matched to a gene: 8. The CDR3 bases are TGCAGTGCTAGAGGGATGACAGGGGAGGCCACAGATACGCAGTATTTT. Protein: CSARGMTGEATDTQYF.

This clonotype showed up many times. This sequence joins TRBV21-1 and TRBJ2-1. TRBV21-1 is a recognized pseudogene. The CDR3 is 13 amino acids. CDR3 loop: CANIWEAYNEQFF. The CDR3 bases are TGTGCCAACATTTGGGAAGCCTACAATGAGCAGTTCTTC.